This T cell receptor (beta chain) was captured in a study of cytomegalovirus exposure and HLA in healthy donors. The PCR used 60 Vbeta and 13 Jbeta primers. Only in-frame clones appear in the TCRdb table, and some are missing; sequencing was by immunoSEQ multiplex PCR. The data hold some 90,000 clones, with about 81% observed a single time. Per germline, CDR1 LGHNA and CDR2 YNFKEQ. The V and J ends lost 1 base and 2 bases respectively, with 11 bases between them. The CDR3 runs 16 residues. Study-level points and caveats: Reportedly, diagnosis of cytomegalovirus status by the classifier showed high specificity and sensitivity. Specificity of a few CMV-associated chains for CMV antigens was verified in vitro.

In the case of this clone: The antigen remains undetermined.

This chain connects TRBV4-2 to TRBJ1-4, with D unclear. Specimen: PBMCs. This clonotype was sampled from a middle-aged man in good health and CMV-seronegative. The CDR3 nucleotides are TGTGCCAGCAGCCAAGCGGGGATCGGTACTAATGAAAAACTGTTTTTT. Amino acid sequence: CASSQAGIGTNEKLFF.